The present T cell receptor (beta chain) was sequenced within a study of T-cell reconstitution after alpha-beta-depleted transplantation in children. General observations from the study: Newly produced T cells mostly accounted for T-cell counts and diversity one year post-transplant.

Notes on this clonotype: Antigen specificity is unknown. This may arise from a read error, as a much more abundant clone is one base away. As the CDR3 is not closed by the conserved phenylalanine or tryptophan, this likely results from a read error.

CDR3 length: 14 amino acids. Trimming stripped 5 bases from V and 2 bases from J, with 13 bases between. Germline V CDR1 and CDR2: SGHDT, YYEEEE. TCRbeta library construction was performed incorporating unique molecular identifiers. TCRdb passed the PCR reads through MiXCR, listing each CDR3 protein once. This repertoire shows about 210,000 distinct CDR3 sequences, approximately 15% found once; its top ten account for roughly two fifths. This specimen consisted of PBMCs, mostly from graft donor cells, obtained 360 days after TCRalphabeta/CD19-depleted stem cell transplant. The chain is built from TRBV5-6 and TRBJ1-2; D gene ambiguous. This clonotype was sampled from a male patient aged 2 to 10 who had a stem cell transplant for acute lymphoblastic leukemia, so the T cells may come from the graft donor. As DNA, the CDR3 is TGTGCCAGCAGGGCGGGAAGGGCCAACTATGGCTACACCTCC. As protein: CASRAGRANYGYTS.